Each of the 9 T cell receptor beta chains below was sequenced from the same sample in a study of T cell responses to AZD1222 COVID-19 vaccine. Clones were sequenced by immunoSEQ multiplex PCR, and TCRdb holds only the in-frame ones, with some missing. The sample holds roughly 96,000 clones, roughly nine tenths seen once. Sequenced material: peripheral blood, taken on day 0 of AZD1222 vaccination. The receptors stem from an adult in good health.

This chain links TRBV20-1 with TRBJ2-1; TRBD2 aligns across 10 bases. V shed 3 bases and J 8 bases; nucleotides not matched to a gene: 13. CDR1 is DFQATT and CDR2 is SNEGSKA in the germline V gene (reference sequence). This CDR3 comprises 16 residues. The CDR3 loop reads CSASIPLAGAGDEQFF. The CDR3 DNA is TGCAGTGCTAGTATTCCGCTAGCGGGGGCTGGGGATGAGCAGTTCTTC.

The chain is built from TRBV10-3 and TRBJ1-2, with D tentatively TRBD1 (5 bases). CDR1 ENHRY and CDR2 SYGVKD come from the germline V gene. V was pared by 3 bases and J by 2 bases, with 13 bases between. This CDR3 is 15 amino acids long. CDR3 loop: CAISEFAGFNYGYTF. The CDR3 coding sequence is TGTGCCATCAGTGAATTTGCAGGGTTCAACTATGGCTACACCTTC.

The chain joins TRBV28 to TRBJ1-4; maybe TRBD1 (6 bases). Germline V lookup: CDR1 MDHEN, CDR2 SYDVKM. This CDR3 has 16 residues. The V and J ends lost 5 bases and 6 bases respectively, with 19 bases between them. As DNA, the CDR3 is TGTGCCAGCAGTCCCCGATTGGGGAGGGGGGATGAAAAACTGTTTTTT. Translation: CASSPRLGRGDEKLFF.

The CDR3 sequence: CASSERRLGANEKLFF. The CDR3, as DNA: TGTGCCAGCAGTGAACGGCGCCTAGGGGCTAATGAAAAACTGTTTTTT. J is TRBJ1-4 and V is TRBV2; possibly TRBD1 for D (5 bases). V shed 2 bases and J shed 3 bases, with 13 bases lying between them. The CDR3 length is 16 residues. In germline, CDR1 is SNHLY, CDR2 FYNNEI. Based on the CDR3 plus reference TRBV2 and TRBJ1-4, the full variable domain is EPEVTQTPSHQVTQMGQEVILRCVPISNHLYFYWYRQILGQKVEFLVSFYNNEISEKSEIFDDQFSVERPDGSNFTLKIRSTKLEDSAMYFCASSERRLGANEKLFFGSGTQLSVL.

The V call is TRBV11-3, the J call TRBJ2-1, with 15 bases that match TRBD2. CDR1 and CDR2 from the germline V gene are SGHNT and YENEEA. CDR3 length: 17 amino acids. Trimming took 5 bases from V and 6 from J; bases not matched to a gene: 8. CDR3 protein: CASSPGTSGGFFNEQFF. The CDR3 DNA is TGTGCCAGCAGCCCCGGGACTAGCGGGGGGTTTTTCAATGAGCAGTTCTTC.

The chain couples TRBV10-3 to TRBJ1-5; D possibly corresponds to TRBD1 (5 bases). Germline-derived CDR1 and CDR2 are ENHRY and SYGVKD. The V end lost 0 bases, the J end lost 4 bases, and 10 bases lay between the germline ends. The CDR3 runs 15 residues. The CDR3 is CAISESQGRNQPQHF. In nucleotides, the CDR3 is TGTGCCATCAGTGAGTCCCAGGGTCGGAATCAGCCCCAGCATTTT.

This chain uses TRBV11-2 with TRBJ1-2; unclear D gene. V was clipped by 0 bases and J by 0 bases, with 11 bases between them. This CDR3 has 16 residues. The V gene's germline CDR1 is SGHAT and CDR2 FQNNGV. The CDR3 DNA follows: TGTGCCAGCAGCTTAGATTCGGCAGCTCCTAACTATGGCTACACCTTC. Amino acid sequence: CASSLDSAAPNYGYTF.

This chain links TRBV20-1 with TRBJ2-7; TRBD2 agrees at 11 bases. Germline CDR1 is DFQATT and CDR2 is SNEGSKA (reference sequence). The CDR3 length is 15 residues. With V trimmed by 3 bases and J by 0 bases, 4 bases remained unmatched. This CDR3 is CSASGGTSGSYEQYF. CDR3 DNA: TGCAGTGCTAGTGGGGGGACTAGCGGCTCCTACGAGCAGTACTTC.

This chain connects TRBV5-4 to TRBJ2-7; D uncertain. The germline V and J ends were trimmed by 1 base and 4 bases, with 6 bases remaining between them. This CDR3 region has 12 residues. CDR1 is SGHNT and CDR2 is YYREEE in the germline V gene (reference sequence). DNA of the CDR3: TGTGCCAGCAGCTTGTTTGGATACGAGCAGTACTTC. Translated: CASSLFGYEQYF.